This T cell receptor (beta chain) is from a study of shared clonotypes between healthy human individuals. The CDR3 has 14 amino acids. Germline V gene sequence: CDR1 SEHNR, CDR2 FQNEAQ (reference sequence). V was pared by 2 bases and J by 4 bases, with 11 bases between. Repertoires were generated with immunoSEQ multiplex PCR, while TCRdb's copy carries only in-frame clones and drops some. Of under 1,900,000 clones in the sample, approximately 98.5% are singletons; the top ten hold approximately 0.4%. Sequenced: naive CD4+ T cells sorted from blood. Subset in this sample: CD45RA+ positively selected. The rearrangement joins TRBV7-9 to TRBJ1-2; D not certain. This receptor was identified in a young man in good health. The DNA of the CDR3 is TGTGCCAGCAGCTTAATAGGGTTAATCTATGGCTACACCTTC. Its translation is CASSLIGLIYGYTF.